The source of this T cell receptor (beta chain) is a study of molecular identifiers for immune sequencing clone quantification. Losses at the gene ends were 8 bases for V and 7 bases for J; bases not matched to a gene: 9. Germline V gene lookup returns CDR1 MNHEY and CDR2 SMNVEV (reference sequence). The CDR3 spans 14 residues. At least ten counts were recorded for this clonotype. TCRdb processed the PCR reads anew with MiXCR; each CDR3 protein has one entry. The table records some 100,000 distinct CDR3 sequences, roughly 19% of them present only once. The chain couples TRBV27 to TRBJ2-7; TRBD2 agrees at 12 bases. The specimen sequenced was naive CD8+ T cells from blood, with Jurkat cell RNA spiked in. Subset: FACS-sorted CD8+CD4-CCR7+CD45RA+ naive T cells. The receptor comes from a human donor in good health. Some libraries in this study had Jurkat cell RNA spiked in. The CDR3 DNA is TGTGCCAGCCACACTAGCGGGAGGCCGGGGGAGCAGTACTTC. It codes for CASHTSGRPGEQYF.